This T cell receptor beta chain was obtained from a study of cytomegalovirus exposure and HLA in healthy donors. Study results and caveats: As a later analysis showed, several of the most significant clusters appeared to be linked to common viral pathogens. It has been reported that TCR beta sequences accurately predicted the HLA-A and HLA-B alleles of most subjects.

Amplification used 60 Vbeta primers and 13 Jbeta primers. Under the authors' procedure: A later analysis tallied 87 million or so unique TCR beta chains, around 10 million of them shared. Repertoires were generated with immunoSEQ multiplex PCR, while TCRdb's copy carries only in-frame clones and drops some. Clonal size and the V and J genes are those of that table, whereas D and trimming came from the DNA. The table lists 100,000 or so clones, 78% of them singletons, with 5.6% in the top ten. As regards this clone: Antigen: not known.

Germline CDR1 SGHTA, CDR2 FQGNSA. This CDR3 contains 15 residues. The V end lost 5 bases, the J end lost 3 bases, and 14 bases lay between the germline ends. This clonotype originated in a male donor in good health and CMV-seronegative. The sample consisted of PBMCs. The chain employs TRBV7-2 and TRBJ1-5, with TRBD1 as a possible D gene (5 bases). CDR3 region: CASSPGGASNQPQHF. CDR3 sequence (DNA): TGTGCCAGCAGCCCCGGTGGGGCCTCCAATCAGCCCCAGCATTTT.